This TCR beta chain emerged from a study of blood T cell repertoires in COVID-19. Turning to the study itself: Specimens from acute and convalescent COVID-19 originated in the United States, Italy and Spain. PBMCs, B-cell-depleted T cells, or T cells provided the cDNA or gDNA that made up the material.

Original analysis: Estimates of nucleated cell counts were drawn from the amplification of reference gene primers. Data came from immunoSEQ multiplex PCR; TCRdb stores just in-frame clones and leaves some out. Clone size and V and J calls were adopted from that table, with D and trimming inferred from the DNA. The sample comprises hundreds of thousands of clones, 70% to 90% of which are singletons, and about 2% rests with the top ten. Seattle patients were enrolled while actively infected and followed longitudinally. The CDR3 is made up of 14 amino acids. Trimming stripped 3 bases from V and 1 base from J, with 9 bases between. Germline-derived CDR1 and CDR2 are ENHRY and SYGVKD.

The TCR was taken from a woman in her sixties with COVID-19, enrolled during active disease. Material: peripheral blood. The chain uses TRBV10-3 and TRBJ1-2; D unclear. The CDR3 loop is CAISEVAGNYGYTF. In nucleotides, the CDR3 is TGTGCCATCAGTGAAGTGGCGGGTAACTATGGCTACACCTTC.